This TCR beta chain was sequenced in a study of tumor-infiltrating lymphocytes in primary liver carcinoma. This CDR3 is 17 amino acids long. The germline V gene has CDR1 SGHAT and CDR2 FQNNGV. TCR beta cDNA was reverse-transcribed from roughly 520 ng of total RNA. The reaction used a constant-region primer and ProtoScript II reverse transcriptase. The TCR beta library was amplified through three nested multiplex PCR rounds in a modified ARM-PCR procedure. The opening two PCR rounds, roughly 11 cycles each, paired TRBV1-TRBV30 forward primers with a C-beta reverse primer. TCRdb re-derived calls from the multiplex PCR reads in MiXCR, one entry per CDR3 protein. The data hold about 190,000 distinct CDR3 sequences, with 85% observed a single time. For this clonotype: One end of the junction varies from germline; a read error may be responsible.

Co-extraction of RNA and DNA was performed on roughly 20-34 mg of unsorted bulk tissue. Each tumor sample had over 90% viable tumor cells. The sample consisted of tumor tissue from primary liver carcinoma. This sequence originates from a middle-aged man with primary liver carcinoma and hepatitis B virus infection. The genes are TRBV11-2 and TRBJ1-5; a weak D match, TRBD1 (6 bases). The CDR3 region has the DNA TGTGCCAGCCGCTTAGTAGGGGTAACAGGGTGCAATCAGTCCCAGCATTTT. Amino acids: CASRLVGVTGCNQSQHF.